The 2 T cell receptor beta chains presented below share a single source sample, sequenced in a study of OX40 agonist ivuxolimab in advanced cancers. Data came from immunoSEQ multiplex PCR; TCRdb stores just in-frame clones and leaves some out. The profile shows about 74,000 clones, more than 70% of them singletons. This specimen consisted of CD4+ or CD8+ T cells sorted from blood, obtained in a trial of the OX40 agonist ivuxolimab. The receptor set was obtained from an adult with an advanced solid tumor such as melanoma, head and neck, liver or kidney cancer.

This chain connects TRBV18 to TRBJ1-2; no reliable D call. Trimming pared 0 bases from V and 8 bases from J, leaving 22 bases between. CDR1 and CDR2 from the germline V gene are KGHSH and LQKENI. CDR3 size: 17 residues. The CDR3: CASSPPDYLARTGGYTF. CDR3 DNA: TGTGCCAGCTCACCACCGGATTACTTGGCCCGGACTGGCGGCTACACCTTC.

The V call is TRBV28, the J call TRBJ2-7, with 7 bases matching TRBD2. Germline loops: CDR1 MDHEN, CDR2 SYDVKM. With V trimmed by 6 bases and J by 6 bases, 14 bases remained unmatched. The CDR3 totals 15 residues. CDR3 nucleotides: TGTGCCAGCAGAACAAGGGCGGGAGCAGGTGGCGAGCAGTACTTC. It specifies CASRTRAGAGGEQYF.